Below, 2 T cell receptor beta chains from the same sample are listed, as sequenced in a study of T cells after yellow fever vaccination. One entry per CDR3 protein results from TCRdb running MiXCR on the 5' RACE reads. Among about 430,000 distinct CDR3 sequences listed, around a sixth were seen once. The sample here was PBMCs, taken before the yellow fever booster vaccination. The receptors shown here come from a young man who received the YFV17D yellow fever vaccine.

This clonotype appeared once. The chain joins TRBV2 to TRBJ1-6; D is uncertain. The V end lost 2 bases, the J end lost 6 bases, and 11 bases lay between the germline ends. The CDR3 covers 15 residues. Germline assignment: CDR1 SNHLY and CDR2 FYNNEI. The CDR3 DNA reads TGTGCCAGCAGTGAACAAAGACGTGGTAATTCACCCCTCCACTTT. Protein product: CASSEQRRGNSPLHF.

This clonotype was observed at least ten times. The CDR3 nucleotides are TGCGCCAGCAGCCAAGATTGGGCAGGTTCGGGAAACACCATATATTTT. It is translated as CASSQDWAGSGNTIYF. The genes are TRBV4-3 and TRBJ1-3; D call uncertain. V was shortened by 0 bases and J by 4 bases, with 13 bases between the two germline ends. The CDR3 spans 16 residues. Germline V gene sequence: CDR1 LGHNA, CDR2 YSLEER.